The rows below give T cell receptor beta chains drawn from one sample of a study of T cell repertoires in cytomegalovirus infection. TCRdb redid the calling of the reads with MiXCR, one entry per CDR3 protein. The sample lists about 150,000 distinct CDR3 sequences, 15% to 20% occurring once. The material sequenced was CD8+ T cells from PBMCs. These receptors were taken from a human donor in good health (CMV status not recorded). Some clones in this sample may be carry-over from other donors' samples. Both conserved end residues are part of each CDR3. The order of the fields is clone size, D gene, J gene, V gene, CDR3 DNA, CDR3 protein. The D gene is left open where the match is weak. Not every row has a clone size; where given, it reads once, few, many or a size class.

once NA TRBJ2-5 TRBV6-2/TRBV6-3 TGTGCCAGCAGTCCTGGACAGACACAAGAGACCCAGTACTTC CASSPGQTQETQYF
NA TRBD2 TRBJ2-7 TRBV4-2 TGTGCCAGCAGCCAAGAATTCCTAGCGGGGGCCTACGAGCAGTACTTC CASSQEFLAGAYEQYF
few NA TRBJ2-1 TRBV11-2 TGTGCCAGCAGCTTAGTAGGGGGTCCGAACTCCTACAATGAGCAGTTCTTC CASSLVGGPNSYNEQFF
NA NA TRBJ2-1 TRBV9 TGTGCCAGCAGCGTAGCAAACAGGGACTACAATGAGCAGTTCTTC CASSVANRDYNEQFF
few TRBD2 TRBJ2-5 TRBV11-1 TGTGCCAGCGCAGGACTAGCGGGTGGAGAGACCCAGTACTTC CASAGLAGGETQYF
NA TRBD1 TRBJ2-6 TRBV7-9 TGTGCCAGCAGCTTCCCGGGACAGGGCCTCTCTGGGGCCAACGTCCTGACTTTC CASSFPGQGLSGANVLTF
medium-sized NA TRBJ2-7 TRBV29-1 TGCAGCGTTGAGAAGTCCTACGAGCAGTACTTC CSVEKSYEQYF
few TRBD2 TRBJ2-5 TRBV6-1 TGTGCCAGCAGCCCCACCGAGCGGGGGGCCGAGTACCAAGAGACCCAGTACTTC CASSPTERGAEYQETQYF
few TRBD1 TRBJ1-2 TRBV11-2 TGTGCCAGCAGCCTGGGGGACAGGGAAACCCACCACTATGGCTACACCTTC CASSLGDRETHHYGYTF
NA NA TRBJ2-1 TRBV4-2 TGTGCCAGCAGACAAGAAGTTTTGGGGAGCTTCTCCTACAATGAGCAGTTCTTC CASRQEVLGSFSYNEQFF
few NA TRBJ1-1 TRBV4-1 TGCGCCAGCAGCCAAGTAGCGGTAATCGGCACTGAAGCTTTCTTT CASSQVAVIGTEAFF
few TRBD1 TRBJ2-1 TRBV20-1 TGCAGTGCATCACCGGGACAGGGGTGGGGTGAGCAGTTCTTC CSASPGQGWGEQFF
NA NA TRBJ1-5 TRBV6-1 TGTGCCAGCAGTGAAGGCAGGGGACCTGAGCCCCAGCATTTT CASSEGRGPEPQHF
NA NA TRBJ1-2 TRBV6-5 TGTGACAGCAGTTATACCGGGACTCCTCCCTCTGGCTACACCTTC CDSSYTGTPPSGYTF
NA NA TRBJ2-7 TRBV6-4 TGTGCCAGCATGGGACGCTCAAGCTCCTACGAGCAGTACTTC CASMGRSSSYEQYF
few TRBD1 TRBJ2-1 TRBV29-1 TGCAGCGTCTCCCCCGGGACAGGGGGTAACAATGAGCAGTTCTTC CSVSPGTGGNNEQFF
many TRBD1 TRBJ2-5 TRBV11-1 TGTGCCAGCAGTATAGGGGGCCCGACAGGGGCGGCCCAAGAGACCCAGTACTTC CASSIGGPTGAAQETQYF
few NA TRBJ1-4 TRBV9 TGTGCCAGCAGTGCGGAAGAAGGAAAACTGTTTTTT CASSAEEGKLFF
few NA TRBJ2-5 TRBV29-1 TGCAGCGTTGACGGCCTAAACCAAGAGACCCAGTACTTC CSVDGLNQETQYF
few NA TRBJ1-1 TRBV27 TGTGCCAGCAGTCGAGGGTCTGAAGCTTTCTTT CASSRGSEAFF
NA NA TRBJ1-2 TRBV27 TGTGCCAGCAGTTCGACAGCACTCTATGGCTACACCTTC CASSSTALYGYTF
few NA TRBJ2-1 TRBV20-1 TGCAGTGCTAGCGGGGACGAACCTTACTATGAGCAGTTCTTC CSASGDEPYYEQFF